This T cell receptor (beta chain) originates from a study of CD8 T cells in Susac syndrome. A quantity of 0.5 to 1 ug RNA underwent reverse transcription using random hexamers. Each CDR3 protein gets one entry after TCRdb re-called the immunoSEQ multiplex PCR reads with MiXCR. Of 45,000 or so distinct CDR3 sequences in the sample, 93% were seen once. Germline lookup yields CDR1 PRHDT and CDR2 FYEKMQ (reference sequence). The trim removed 5 bases at V and 4 bases at J, leaving 13 bases unmatched. The CDR3 totals 16 residues. The sequence was obtained from a human donor in good health. The chain has TRBV13 and TRBJ1-2; 7 bases align to TRBD1. Sequencing was performed on CD8+ T cells from PBMCs. The CDR3 protein is CASSPRITGVTYGYTF. In DNA, the CDR3 is TGTGCCAGCAGCCCGAGAATTACAGGGGTGACCTATGGCTACACCTTC.